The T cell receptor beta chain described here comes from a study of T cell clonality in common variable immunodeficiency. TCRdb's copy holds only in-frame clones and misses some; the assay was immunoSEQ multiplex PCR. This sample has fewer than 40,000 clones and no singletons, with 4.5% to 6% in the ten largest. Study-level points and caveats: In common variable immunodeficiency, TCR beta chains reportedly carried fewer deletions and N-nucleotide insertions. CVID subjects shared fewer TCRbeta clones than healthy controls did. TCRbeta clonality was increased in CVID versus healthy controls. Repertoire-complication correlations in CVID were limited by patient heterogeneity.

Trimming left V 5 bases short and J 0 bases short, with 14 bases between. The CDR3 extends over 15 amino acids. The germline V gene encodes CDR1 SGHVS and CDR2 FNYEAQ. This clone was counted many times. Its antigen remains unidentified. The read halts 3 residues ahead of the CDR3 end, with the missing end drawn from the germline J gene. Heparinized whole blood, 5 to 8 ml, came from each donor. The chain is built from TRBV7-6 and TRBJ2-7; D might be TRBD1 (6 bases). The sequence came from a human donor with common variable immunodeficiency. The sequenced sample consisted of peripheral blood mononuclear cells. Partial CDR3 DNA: TGTGCCAGCAGCCAGGGGACGGAGCACTCCTACGAG. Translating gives CASSQGTEHSYE. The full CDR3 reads CASSQGTEHSYEQYF.